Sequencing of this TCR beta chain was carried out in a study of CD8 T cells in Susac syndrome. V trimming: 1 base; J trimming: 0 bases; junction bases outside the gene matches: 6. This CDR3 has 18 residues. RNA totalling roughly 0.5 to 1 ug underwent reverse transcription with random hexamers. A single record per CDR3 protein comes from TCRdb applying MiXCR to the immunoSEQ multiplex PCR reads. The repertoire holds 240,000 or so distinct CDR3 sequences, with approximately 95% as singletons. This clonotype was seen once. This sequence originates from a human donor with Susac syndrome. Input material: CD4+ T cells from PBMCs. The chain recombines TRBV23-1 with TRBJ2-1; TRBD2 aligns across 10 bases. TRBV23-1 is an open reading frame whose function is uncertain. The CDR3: CASSQLGLADYSYNEQFF. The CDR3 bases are TGCGCCAGCAGTCAATTAGGACTAGCGGATTACTCCTACAATGAGCAGTTCTTC.